Below, 14 T cell receptor beta chains from the same sample are listed, as sequenced in a study of long-term antiretroviral therapy in people with HIV. This was the immunoSEQ v3.0 assay at survey level. Sequencing was performed with immunoSEQ multiplex PCR; in TCRdb, only in-frame clones are kept and a portion is missing. In the table there are roughly 25,000 clones, just under 85% of which are singletons. This specimen was unsorted PBMCs, taken 0.7 years before starting antiretroviral therapy. These TCRs come from a young man with HIV.

The chain carries TRBV7-8 and TRBJ2-3, with 8 bases aligning to TRBD2. The ends lost 5 bases at V and 3 bases at J; junction bases unmatched: 13. From germline, CDR1 is SGHVS and CDR2 FQNEAQ. This CDR3 region has 17 residues. The CDR3 is CASSPPHSGIKTDTQYF. CDR3 coding DNA: TGTGCCAGCAGCCCACCGCATAGCGGGATAAAGACAGATACGCAGTATTTT.

The rearrangement joins TRBV11-2 to TRBJ2-7; no reliable D call. The V end was cut by 2 bases, the J end by 2 bases, with 10 bases between. Looked up from germline, CDR1 is SGHAT and CDR2 is FQNNGV. This CDR3 has 14 amino acids. The CDR3, as DNA: TGTGCCAGCAGCTTAAGTACCTTAACCTACGAGCAGTACTTC. It encodes CASSLSTLTYEQYF.

This chain uses TRBV20-1 with TRBJ2-7; D unresolved. Germline V gene data show CDR1 as DFQATT and CDR2 as SNEGSKA (reference sequence). V gave up 5 bases and J gave up 6 bases, with 11 bases separating them. This CDR3 comprises 11 residues. The CDR3 region is CSARKGFEQYF. In DNA, the CDR3 is TGCAGTGCTCGGAAAGGGTTCGAGCAGTACTTC.

The chain joins TRBV4-2 to TRBJ2-7; 8 nucleotides agree with TRBD2. The V gene end was trimmed by 2 bases and the J gene end by 2 bases; junction bases not matched to a gene: 5. There are 15 residues in the CDR3. Germline lookup yields CDR1 LGHNA and CDR2 YNFKEQ. CDR3 protein: CASSQRGGGTYEQYF. CDR3 in DNA: TGTGCCAGCAGCCAACGAGGCGGGGGGACCTACGAGCAGTACTTC.

The chain links TRBV14 to TRBJ2-1; 10 bases line up with TRBD2. Germline CDR1 SGHDN, CDR2 FVKESK. The CDR3 sequence is 16 residues long. Germline trimming cut 1 base from V and 5 bases from J; bases unmatched to any gene: 5. The CDR3 loop is CASSQGLAGANNEQFF. In nucleotides, the CDR3 is TGTGCCAGCAGCCAAGGCCTAGCGGGAGCCAACAATGAGCAGTTCTTC.

V usage is TRBV14 and J usage is TRBJ2-1; 10 positions match TRBD2. V shed 2 bases and J 0 bases; nucleotides not matched to a gene: 1. This CDR3 is 16 amino acids long. Germline V lookup: CDR1 SGHDN, CDR2 FVKESK. Here the CDR3 DNA reads TGTGCCAGCAGCCAATTAGCGGGGGGCTCCTACAATGAGCAGTTCTTC. Protein sequence: CASSQLAGGSYNEQFF.

J is TRBJ1-1 and V is TRBV5-1; 7 bases fit TRBD1. Germline loops: CDR1 SGHRS, CDR2 YFSETQ. The CDR3 is 14 amino acids. The trim removed 2 bases at V and 4 bases at J, leaving 5 bases unmatched. DNA for the CDR3: TGCGCCAGCAGCTTAAGGGGGCTTGGCACTGAAGCTTTCTTT. Its translation: CASSLRGLGTEAFF.

The chain joins TRBV5-5 to TRBJ1-6; the D is unclear. This CDR3 comprises 12 residues. Trimming shortened V by 2 bases and J by 10 bases, and 7 bases separated the two germline ends. CDR1 is SGHKS and CDR2 is YYEKEE in the germline V gene (reference sequence). The CDR3 sequence is CASSFGGSPLHF. The CDR3 region has the DNA TGTGCCAGCAGCTTTGGAGGATCACCCCTCCACTTT.

This clone was seen a few times. This sequence joins TRBV25-1 and TRBJ1-2, with a tentative D call TRBD1 (6 bases). CDR3 size: 13 residues. V lost 8 bases, J lost 5 bases, and 15 bases lay in between. Germline V lookup: CDR1 MGHDK, CDR2 SYGVNS. In DNA, the CDR3 is TGTGCCAGCTCAACAGGGCCGCAGTATGGCTACACCTTC. Its protein product is CASSTGPQYGYTF.

The chain is built from TRBV10-3 and TRBJ1-5; 7 bases are a match to TRBD1. The CDR3 totals 14 residues. CDR1 ENHRY and CDR2 SYGVKD come from the germline V gene. Losses at the gene ends were 3 bases for V and 7 bases for J; bases not matched to a gene: 6. The CDR3 DNA sequence: TGTGCCATCAGTGACCCGAACAGGGGACAGCCCCAGCATTTT. It specifies CAISDPNRGQPQHF.

The chain is built from TRBV4-1 and TRBJ1-2, with TRBD1 matching 12 bases. Trimming removed 5 bases from V and 3 bases from J; junction bases left unmatched: 10. The CDR3 extends over 17 amino acids. In germline, CDR1 is MGHRA, CDR2 YSYEKL. As DNA, the CDR3 is TGCGCCAGCAGCTCAACCGGGACAGGGGGCGCGGACTATGGCTACACCTTC. Translating gives CASSSTGTGGADYGYTF.

The genes are TRBV21-1 and TRBJ1-5. TRBV21-1 corresponds to a pseudogene. The CDR3 is made up of 14 amino acids. The CDR3 protein is CASSACGSRQPQHF. The CDR3 bases are TGTGCCAGCAGCGCGTGTGGCTCTCGGCAGCCCCAGCATTTT.

This rearrangement joins TRBV2 to TRBJ1-1, with TRBD1 matching over 8 bases. This CDR3 is 13 amino acids long. The germline gives CDR1 SNHLY, CDR2 FYNNEI. The ends lost 8 bases at V and 4 bases at J; junction bases unmatched: 6. As DNA, the CDR3 is TGTGCCAGCCAGGGACAGGCGACCACTGAAGCTTTCTTT. Translated, it gives CASQGQATTEAFF.

The rearrangement joins TRBV15 to TRBJ2-5; 7 bases are shared with TRBD1. Germline CDR1 LNHNV, CDR2 YYDKDF (reference sequence). The CDR3 consists of 18 residues. The V and J ends lost 0 bases and 4 bases, in that order; junction bases with no gene match: 14. The CDR3 nucleotides read TGTGCCACCAGCAGAGATGCCCCGACAGGGACGAGTGCAGAGACCCAGTACTTC. Translation gives CATSRDAPTGTSAETQYF.